The next 26 T cell receptor beta chains were all read from a single sample in a study of blood T cell repertoires in COVID-19. TCRdb keeps only in-frame clones here, not all; method: immunoSEQ multiplex PCR. This sample has under 500,000 clones, with 87% found just once. Sequences were obtained from PBMCs or T cells enriched from blood (not recorded which). These receptors were taken from a woman under 30 with acute COVID-19.

V usage is TRBV12-5 and J usage is TRBJ1-4; D gene unclear. Trimming cost V 3 bases and J 3 bases, with 5 bases left between them. CDR3 length: 13 residues. Germline V gene lookup returns CDR1 LGHNT and CDR2 FRNRAP. Here the CDR3 reads CASGFHPNEKLFF. CDR3 bases: TGTGCTAGTGGTTTCCATCCTAATGAAAAACTGTTTTTT.

The chain joins TRBV19 to TRBJ1-2, with TRBD1 identical over 9 bases. The junction had 15 bases not matched to a gene; V was cut back by 4 bases and J by 6 bases. The germline CDR1 and CDR2 sequences are LNHDA and SQIVND (reference sequence). The CDR3 runs 17 residues. As DNA, the CDR3 is TGTGCCAGTAGTACGCAAAGAACCACCAGGACAGGGGATGGCTACACCTTC. Translated: CASSTQRTTRTGDGYTF. Together with reference TRBV19 and TRBJ1-2, the CDR3 gives the full variable domain: DGGITQSPKYLFRKEGQNVTLSCEQNLNHDAMYWYRQDPGQGLRLIYYSQIVNDFQKGDIAEGYSVSREKKESFPLTVTSAQKNPTAFYLCASSTQRTTRTGDGYTFGSGTRLTVV.

The chain couples TRBV5-1 to TRBJ1-1, with 9 bases identical to TRBD1. After removal of 3 bases from V and 4 bases from J, the junction contained 7 bases not matched to a gene. This CDR3 region has 15 residues. Germline CDR1 SGHRS, CDR2 YFSETQ. CDR3 nucleotide sequence: TGCGCCAGCAGCTACGGACAGGGGCTACGCACTGAAGCTTTCTTT. As protein: CASSYGQGLRTEAFF.

The chain uses TRBV6-5 and TRBJ2-1; 10 bases are a match to TRBD2. This CDR3 comprises 14 residues. In germline, CDR1 is MNHEY, CDR2 SVGAGI. V shed 6 bases, J shed 3 bases, and the junction held 2 bases outside the gene matches. The CDR3 spells CASRSSGGYNEQFF. The CDR3 region has the DNA TGTGCCAGCAGATCTAGCGGGGGCTACAATGAGCAGTTCTTC.

The gene calls are TRBV19 and TRBJ1-5; D gene ambiguous. Germline values: CDR1 LNHDA, CDR2 SQIVND (reference sequence). The V end lost 7 bases, the J end lost 1 base, and 11 bases lay between the germline ends. The CDR3 loop spans 14 amino acids. CDR3 DNA sequence: TGTGCCAGTACCCCTCACGAGAGCAATCAGCCCCAGCATTTT. It yields the protein CASTPHESNQPQHF.

The chain combines TRBV6-4 with TRBJ2-3; 9 bases map to TRBD2. J was trimmed by 2 bases and V by 0 bases; bases with no gene match: 3. CDR1 is MRHNA and CDR2 is SNTAGT in the germline V gene. This CDR3 comprises 16 residues. This chain's CDR3 is CASSDSAGGDTDTQYF. The CDR3 DNA reads TGTGCCAGCAGTGACTCGGCGGGGGGGGACACAGATACGCAGTATTTT.

The sample holds one count of this clone. The V gene is TRBV2, the J gene TRBJ2-7; TRBD2 agrees at 14 bases. This CDR3 is 16 amino acids long. Losses at the gene ends were 5 bases for V and 7 bases for J; bases not matched to a gene: 10. CDR1 and CDR2 (germline): SNHLY, FYNNEI. CDR3 loop: CASSHRGLAGEWEQYF. CDR3 nucleotide sequence: TGTGCCAGCAGTCACCGGGGACTAGCGGGAGAGTGGGAGCAGTACTTC.

This clone was detected only a few times. This chain links TRBV7-9 with TRBJ1-5; D remains unclear. In germline, CDR1 is SEHNR, CDR2 FQNEAQ (reference sequence). Trimming pared 1 base from V and 9 bases from J, leaving 7 bases between. This CDR3 contains 12 residues. The CDR3 spells CASSLGERPQHF. CDR3 nucleotide sequence: TGTGCCAGCAGCTTAGGTGAGAGGCCCCAGCATTTT.

The chain recombines TRBV10-3 with TRBJ2-7; tentatively, D is TRBD1 (6 bases). V lost 6 bases, J lost 2 bases, and 11 bases lay in between. Germline values: CDR1 ENHRY, CDR2 SYGVKD. The CDR3 is 13 residues long. As DNA, the CDR3 is TGTGCCATCAGGGCGACAGGAGCCTACGAGCAGTACTTC. It yields the protein CAIRATGAYEQYF.

The rearrangement links TRBV27 to TRBJ2-5, with 9 bases identical to TRBD2. The V gene's germline CDR1 is MNHEY and CDR2 SMNVEV (reference sequence). The junction had 4 bases not matched to a gene; V was cut back by 0 bases and J by 5 bases. This CDR3 region has 15 residues. CDR3 DNA: TGTGCCAGCAGTTTATCGGCGGGAGGGGCTGAGACCCAGTACTTC. Translation: CASSLSAGGAETQYF.

This clone has a single count. The V call is TRBV7-8, the J call TRBJ2-7; 7 bases agree with TRBD2. The CDR3 is 15 residues long. CDR1 SGHVS and CDR2 FQNEAQ come from the germline V gene. Unmatched junction bases numbered 4, after V lost 1 base and J lost 1 base. The CDR3: CASSLETSSSYEQYF. The CDR3 DNA reads TGTGCCAGCAGCTTAGAGACTAGCTCGTCCTACGAGCAGTACTTC.

The chain combines TRBV13 with TRBJ1-6; TRBD1 matches 9 bases. The germline V gene encodes CDR1 PRHDT and CDR2 FYEKMQ (reference sequence). The V and J ends lost 4 bases and 3 bases, in that order; junction bases with no gene match: 4. The CDR3 length is 16 residues. CDR3 sequence (DNA): TGTGCCAGCAGCTCGGGGACAGGGAGCTATAATTCACCCCTCCACTTT. Its translation: CASSSGTGSYNSPLHF.

This clone has just one count. CDR3 DNA sequence: TGCGCCAGCAGCTTGGTTACGACACACATGAACACTGAAGCTTTCTTT. This encodes CASSLVTTHMNTEAFF. The V gene is TRBV5-1, the J gene TRBJ1-1; D unclear. Deletions cut 0 bases from V and 0 bases from J, with 12 bases between. The CDR3 consists of 16 residues. Per the germline V gene, CDR1 is SGHRS and CDR2 is YFSETQ.

This chain links TRBV13 with TRBJ1-1; D not resolved. The ends were cut back, 5 bases at V and 11 bases at J, with 21 bases in the middle. Germline V lookup: CDR1 PRHDT, CDR2 FYEKMQ (reference sequence). This CDR3 is built from 14 residues. In DNA, the CDR3 is TGTGCCAGCAGCCTAACCCCCCGTCCCGATATGGCTTTCTTT. Translated, it gives CASSLTPRPDMAFF.

This clone was observed a single time. This chain connects TRBV15 to TRBJ1-2; 8 bases align to TRBD1. The V gene's germline CDR1 is LNHNV and CDR2 YYDKDF (reference sequence). The CDR3 spans 15 residues. V lost 0 bases, J lost 5 bases, and 5 bases stayed unmatched. CDR3 residues: CATSRDMDRAYGYTF. CDR3 bases: TGTGCCACCAGCAGAGATATGGACAGGGCGTATGGCTACACCTTC.

The chain is built from TRBV5-1 and TRBJ1-5; 7 bases are a match to TRBD1. CDR3 length: 14 residues. CDR1 and CDR2 (germline): SGHRS, YFSETQ. J lost 3 bases, V lost 4 bases, and 4 bases had no gene match. The chain's CDR3 is CASSAGQNNQPQHF. The CDR3 DNA follows: TGCGCCAGCAGCGCGGGACAGAACAATCAGCCCCAGCATTTT.

V usage is TRBV10-3 and J usage is TRBJ1-1, with 7 positions matching TRBD1. The length of the CDR3 is 16 residues. Per germline, CDR1 ENHRY and CDR2 SYGVKD. Germline trimming cut 6 bases from V and 0 bases from J; bases unmatched to any gene: 10. The CDR3 sequence: CAIRRTGGTMNTEAFF. Written as DNA, the CDR3 is TGTGCCATCAGGAGGACAGGCGGAACCATGAACACTGAAGCTTTCTTT.

In nucleotides, the CDR3 is TGCAGCGTCGCCACTAGCTACGAGCAGTACTTC. Its translation is CSVATSYEQYF. This sequence joins TRBV29-1 and TRBJ2-7, with D possibly being TRBD2 (5 bases). The germline V and J ends were trimmed by 6 bases and 3 bases, with 9 bases remaining between them. The germline V gene has CDR1 SQVTM and CDR2 ANQGSEA. The CDR3 covers 11 residues.

The V gene is TRBV2, the J gene TRBJ2-5; perhaps TRBD1 as D (6 bases). Germline V lookup: CDR1 SNHLY, CDR2 FYNNEI. CDR3 size: 13 residues. The V end was cut by 4 bases, the J end by 7 bases, with 13 bases between. The CDR3 DNA is TGTGCCAGCAGTGGAGGACAGCAACGGACCCAGTACTTC. Translated, it gives CASSGGQQRTQYF.

The J gene is TRBJ2-7, the V gene TRBV10-3; 11 positions agree with TRBD2. With V trimmed by 5 bases and J by 3 bases, 9 bases remained unmatched. Per germline, CDR1 ENHRY and CDR2 SYGVKD. This CDR3 comprises 16 residues. The CDR3 spells CAISPGLAEAGYEQYF. The CDR3, as DNA: TGTGCCATCAGTCCGGGACTAGCGGAGGCGGGCTACGAGCAGTACTTC.

This clone appeared once. The V call is TRBV11-2, the J call TRBJ2-7, with D maybe TRBD1 (5 bases). V gave up 5 bases and J gave up 2 bases, with 13 bases separating them. The CDR3 runs 14 residues. Germline V CDR1 and CDR2: SGHAT, FQNNGV. CDR3 amino acids: CASSQIKGPYEQYF. The DNA of the CDR3 is TGTGCCAGCAGCCAGATTAAGGGGCCCTACGAGCAGTACTTC.

Only a few counts were recorded for this clone. V usage is TRBV18 and J usage is TRBJ1-3; D might be TRBD1 (5 bases). Trimming took off 1 base at V and 0 bases at J, with 10 bases between the two ends. This CDR3 has 16 amino acids. Germline lookup yields CDR1 KGHSH and CDR2 LQKENI. CDR3 region: CASSPRRQSSGNTIYF. The CDR3 bases are TGTGCCAGCTCACCACGCCGACAGAGCTCTGGAAACACCATATATTTT. Filled out from reference TRBV18 and TRBJ1-3, the complete variable domain reads NAGVMQNPRHLVRRRGQEARLRCSPMKGHSHVYWYRQLPEEGLKFMVYLQKENIIDESGMPKERFSAEFPKEGPSILRIQQVVRGDSAAYFCASSPRRQSSGNTIYFGEGSWLTVV.

The chain has TRBV5-1 and TRBJ1-6, with D perhaps TRBD1 (6 bases). Germline CDR1 reads SGHRS; CDR2 reads YFSETQ. V lost 0 bases and J 8 bases, leaving 9 bases between the germline ends. The CDR3 totals 14 residues. The CDR3 bases are TGCGCCAGCAGCTTGGAGGGGGAATATTCACCCCTCCACTTT. Translating it yields CASSLEGEYSPLHF.

V is TRBV5-1 and J is TRBJ2-4; D perhaps matches TRBD1 (5 bases). Germline V gene data show CDR1 as SGHRS and CDR2 as YFSETQ. With 0 bases removed from V and 0 bases from J, the gap between germline ends came to 10 bases. The CDR3 is 16 amino acids. The CDR3 protein is CASSLGQLLAKNIQYF. CDR3 DNA sequence: TGCGCCAGCAGCTTGGGACAGCTCCTAGCCAAAAACATTCAGTACTTC. Complete variable domain (other parts from reference TRBV5-1 and TRBJ2-4): KAGVTQTPRYLIKTRGQQVTLSCSPISGHRSVSWYQQTPGQGLQFLFEYFSETQRNKGNFPGRFSGRQFSNSRSEMNVSTLELGDSALYLCASSLGQLLAKNIQYFGAGTRLSVL.

This sequence joins TRBV7-9 and TRBJ2-3; tentatively, D is TRBD1 (6 bases). The CDR3 extends over 16 amino acids. The V end was cut by 5 bases, the J end by 0 bases, with 15 bases between. Germline V CDR1 and CDR2: SEHNR, FQNEAQ (reference sequence). CDR3 in amino acids: CASSTRQAASTDTQYF. The CDR3 DNA sequence: TGTGCCAGCAGCACTCGACAGGCCGCGAGCACAGATACGCAGTATTTT.

V and J are TRBV6-5 and TRBJ2-5; D possibly corresponds to TRBD1 (5 bases). Trimming shortened V by 6 bases and J by 1 base, and 9 bases separated the two germline ends. The CDR3 is 13 amino acids. CDR1 is MNHEY and CDR2 is SVGAGI in the germline V gene. The CDR3 sequence: CASRRRVQETQYF. The CDR3 DNA sequence: TGTGCCAGCAGACGCAGGGTCCAAGAGACCCAGTACTTC.